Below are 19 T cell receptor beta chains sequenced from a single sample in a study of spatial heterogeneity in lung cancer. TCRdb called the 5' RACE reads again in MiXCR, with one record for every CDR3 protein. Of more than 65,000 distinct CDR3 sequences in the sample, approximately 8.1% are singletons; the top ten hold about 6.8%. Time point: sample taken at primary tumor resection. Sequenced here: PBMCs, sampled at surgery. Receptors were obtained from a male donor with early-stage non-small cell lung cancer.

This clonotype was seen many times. CDR3 protein: CASSPYSTSTDTQYF. CDR3 in DNA: TGTGCCAGCAGCCCATATTCGACTAGCACAGATACGCAGTATTTT. The chain recombines TRBV4-2 with TRBJ2-3; D is ambiguous. CDR1 is LGHNA and CDR2 is YNFKEQ in the germline V gene. V lost 4 bases and J 0 bases, leaving 11 bases between the germline ends. CDR3 size: 15 residues.

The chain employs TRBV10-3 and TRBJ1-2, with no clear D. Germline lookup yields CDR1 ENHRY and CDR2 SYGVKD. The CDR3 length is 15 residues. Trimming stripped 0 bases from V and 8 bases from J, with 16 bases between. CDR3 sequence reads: CAISESTQTAWGYTF. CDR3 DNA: TGTGCCATCAGTGAGTCGACTCAAACGGCTTGGGGCTACACCTTC.

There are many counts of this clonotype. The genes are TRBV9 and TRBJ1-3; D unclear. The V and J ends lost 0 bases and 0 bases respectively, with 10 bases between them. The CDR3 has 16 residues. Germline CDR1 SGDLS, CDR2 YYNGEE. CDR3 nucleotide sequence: TGTGCCAGCAGCGTAGAGGGCCCAGGCTCTGGAAACACCATATATTTT. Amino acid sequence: CASSVEGPGSGNTIYF.

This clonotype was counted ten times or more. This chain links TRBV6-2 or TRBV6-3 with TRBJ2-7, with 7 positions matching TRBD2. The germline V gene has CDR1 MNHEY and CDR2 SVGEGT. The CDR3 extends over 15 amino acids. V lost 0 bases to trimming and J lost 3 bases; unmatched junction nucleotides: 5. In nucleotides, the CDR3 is TGTGCCAGCAGTTACTCCCCTGGGGGGGACTACGAGCAGTACTTC. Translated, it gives CASSYSPGGDYEQYF.

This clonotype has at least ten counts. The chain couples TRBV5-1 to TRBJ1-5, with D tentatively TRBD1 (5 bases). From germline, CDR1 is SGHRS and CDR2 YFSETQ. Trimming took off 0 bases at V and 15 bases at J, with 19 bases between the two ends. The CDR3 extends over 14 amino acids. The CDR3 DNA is TGCGCCAGCAGCTTGGGGGACCGCCCCTCGCCGTGGCATTTT. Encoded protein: CASSLGDRPSPWHF. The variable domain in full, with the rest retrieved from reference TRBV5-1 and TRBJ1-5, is KAGVTQTPRYLIKTRGQQVTLSCSPISGHRSVSWYQQTPGQGLQFLFEYFSETQRNKGNFPGRFSGRQFSNSRSEMNVSTLELGDSALYLCASSLGDRPSPWHFGDGTRLSIL.

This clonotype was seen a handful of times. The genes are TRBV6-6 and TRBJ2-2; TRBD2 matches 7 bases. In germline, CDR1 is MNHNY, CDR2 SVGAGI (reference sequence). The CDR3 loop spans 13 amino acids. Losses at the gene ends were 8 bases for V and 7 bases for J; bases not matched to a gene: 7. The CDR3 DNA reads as TGTGCCAGCGGATTAACTAGCGACGGGGAGCTGTTTTTT. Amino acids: CASGLTSDGELFF.

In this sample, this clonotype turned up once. Here the CDR3 reads CASRPPGLANTGELFF. In DNA, the CDR3 is TGTGCCAGCCGTCCCCCGGGACTAGCGAACACCGGGGAGCTGTTTTTT. The V call is TRBV11-1, the J call TRBJ2-2; 8 nucleotides line up with TRBD2. The ends lost 8 bases at V and 0 bases at J; junction bases unmatched: 8. Germline CDR1 and CDR2: SGHAT and FQDESV (reference sequence). The CDR3 has 16 amino acids.

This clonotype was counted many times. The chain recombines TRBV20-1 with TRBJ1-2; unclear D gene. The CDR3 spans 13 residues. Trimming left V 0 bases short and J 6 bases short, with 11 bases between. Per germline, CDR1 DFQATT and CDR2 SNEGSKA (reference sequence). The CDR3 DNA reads TGCAGTGCTAGAGATCCTAGGACGGATGGCTACACCTTC. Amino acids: CSARDPRTDGYTF.

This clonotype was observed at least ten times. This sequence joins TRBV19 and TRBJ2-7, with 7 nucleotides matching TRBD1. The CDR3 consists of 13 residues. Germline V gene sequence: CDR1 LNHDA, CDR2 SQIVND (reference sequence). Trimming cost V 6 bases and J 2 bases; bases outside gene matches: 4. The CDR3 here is CASSSGQTYEQYF. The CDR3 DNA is TGTGCCAGTAGCTCGGGACAGACCTACGAGCAGTACTTC.

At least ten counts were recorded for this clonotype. The CDR3 reads CASSLRTSRNSYNEQFF. Written as DNA, the CDR3 is TGCGCCAGCAGCTTGAGGACTAGCCGAAACTCCTACAATGAGCAGTTCTTC. This chain connects TRBV5-1 to TRBJ2-1; 8 positions agree with TRBD2. The V segment lost 1 base and the J segment 0 bases; nucleotides outside the gene matches: 6. CDR3 length: 17 residues. CDR1 SGHRS and CDR2 YFSETQ come from the germline V gene.

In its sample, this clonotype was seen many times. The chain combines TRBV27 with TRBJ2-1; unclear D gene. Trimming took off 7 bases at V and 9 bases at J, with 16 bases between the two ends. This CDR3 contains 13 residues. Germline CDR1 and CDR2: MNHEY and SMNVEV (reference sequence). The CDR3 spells CASTAGSVSEQFF. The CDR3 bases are TGTGCCAGCACCGCCGGAAGCGTCAGTGAGCAGTTCTTC.

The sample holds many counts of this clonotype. Here the CDR3 reads CASSEDRANTEAFF. As DNA, the CDR3 is TGTGCCAGCAGCGAAGACAGGGCGAACACTGAAGCTTTCTTT. The V call is TRBV7-6, the J call TRBJ1-1; 7 nucleotides align to TRBD1. CDR1 and CDR2 from the germline V gene are SGHVS and FNYEAQ. The CDR3 length is 14 residues. Losses at the gene ends were 5 bases for V and 1 base for J; bases not matched to a gene: 4. Complete variable domain (other parts from reference TRBV7-6 and TRBJ1-1): GAGVSQSPRYKVTKRGQDVALRCDPISGHVSLYWYRQALGQGPEFLTYFNYEAQQDKSGLPNDRFSAERPEGSISTLTIQRTEQRDSAMYRCASSEDRANTEAFFGQGTRLTVV.

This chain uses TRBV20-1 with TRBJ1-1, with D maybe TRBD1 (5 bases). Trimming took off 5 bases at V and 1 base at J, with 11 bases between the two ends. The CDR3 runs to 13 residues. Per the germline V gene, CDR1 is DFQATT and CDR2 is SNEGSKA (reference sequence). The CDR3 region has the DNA TGCAGTGCTCCAGGGCTGGGGAACACTGAAGCTTTCTTT. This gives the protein CSAPGLGNTEAFF.

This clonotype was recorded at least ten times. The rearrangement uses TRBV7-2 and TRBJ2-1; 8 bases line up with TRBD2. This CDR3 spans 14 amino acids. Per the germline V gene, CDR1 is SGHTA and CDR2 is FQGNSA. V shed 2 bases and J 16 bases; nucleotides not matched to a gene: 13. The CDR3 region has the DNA TGTGCCAGCAGCTTACCGTGGACTAGCTTAGTATTTTTCTTC. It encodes CASSLPWTSLVFFF.

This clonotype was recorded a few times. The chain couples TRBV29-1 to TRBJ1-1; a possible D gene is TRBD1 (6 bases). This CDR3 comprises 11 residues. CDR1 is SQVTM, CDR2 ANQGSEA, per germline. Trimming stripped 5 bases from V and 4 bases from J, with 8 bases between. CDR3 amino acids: CSVLQGTEAFF. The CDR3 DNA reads TGCAGCGTTCTACAGGGCACTGAAGCTTTCTTT.

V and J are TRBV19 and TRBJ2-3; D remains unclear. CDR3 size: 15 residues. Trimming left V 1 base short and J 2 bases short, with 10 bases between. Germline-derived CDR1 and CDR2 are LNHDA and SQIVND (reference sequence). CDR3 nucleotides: TGTGCCAGTAGTATAGGTGGACGGAACACAGATACGCAGTATTTT. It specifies CASSIGGRNTDTQYF.

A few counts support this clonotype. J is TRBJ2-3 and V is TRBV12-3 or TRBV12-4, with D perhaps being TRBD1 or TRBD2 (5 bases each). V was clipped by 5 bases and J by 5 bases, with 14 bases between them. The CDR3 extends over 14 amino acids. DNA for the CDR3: TGTGCCAGCAGTCGGGGCCTGGACAAAGATACGCAGTATTTT. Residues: CASSRGLDKDTQYF.

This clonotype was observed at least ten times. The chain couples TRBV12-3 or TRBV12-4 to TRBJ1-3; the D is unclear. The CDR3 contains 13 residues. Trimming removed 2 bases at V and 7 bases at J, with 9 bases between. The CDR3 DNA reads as TGTGCCAGCAGTTTAAGAGCAGCTAACACCATATATTTT. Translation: CASSLRAANTIYF.

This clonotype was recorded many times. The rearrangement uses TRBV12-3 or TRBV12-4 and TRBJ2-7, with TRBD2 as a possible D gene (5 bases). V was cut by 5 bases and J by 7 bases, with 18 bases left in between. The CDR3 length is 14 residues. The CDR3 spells CASSQLGEIGEQYF. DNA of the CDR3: TGTGCCAGCAGTCAGCTCGGGGAGATCGGGGAGCAGTACTTC.